The rows below give T cell receptor beta chains drawn from one sample of a study of CXCR3-negative and CXCR3-positive naive CD8 T cells. TCRdb re-called the 5' RACE reads and catalogs CDR3 proteins one per entry, DNA excluded. The table for this sample gives approximately 120,000 distinct CDR3 sequences. The sample comprised naive CXCR3+ CD8+ T cells from blood. The receptors originated from a human donor in good health. Some clones in this sample may be carry-over from other donors' samples. The CDR3 runs from the conserved cysteine through the conserved F or W.

v_gene,j_gene,CDR3aa
TRBV5-4,TRBJ2-7,CASSWDAGGTAYEQYF
TRBV30,TRBJ2-3,CAWSKDGADTQYF
TRBV9,TRBJ2-7,CASSPRGSGNPYEQYF
TRBV7-8,TRBJ2-7,CASSFQRGGDEQYF
TRBV9,TRBJ2-1,CASSLDGGNGNEQFF
TRBV6-1,TRBJ2-1,CASSEEDRDYNEQFF
TRBV12-3/TRBV12-4,TRBJ1-5,CASRHYSNQPQHF
TRBV28,TRBJ2-3,CASSLVDSDTQYF
TRBV7-2,TRBJ2-7,CASSLAPSGVYEQYF
TRBV11-2,TRBJ2-5,CASSFRQGWGETQYF
TRBV5-4,TRBJ2-5,CASSYGTLNPYQETQYF
TRBV4-3,TRBJ2-7,CASSPGTGLSYEQYF
TRBV11-1,TRBJ2-7,CASSDGQGPTYEQYF
TRBV29-1,TRBJ2-5,CSATAGEETQYF
TRBV28,TRBJ2-2,CASLLGPHGVLNAGELFF
TRBV7-9,TRBJ2-5,CASSASGTEYQETQYF
TRBV13,TRBJ1-6,CASSVGYSYNSPLHF
TRBV7-9,TRBJ2-1,CASSPKRDAYNEQFF
TRBV6-6,TRBJ1-5,CASSYSYNNQPQHF
TRBV15,TRBJ2-5,CATSRRGETQYF
TRBV12-5,TRBJ2-3,CASGLELDTQYF
TRBV25-1,TRBJ2-3,CASSQLAGVSDTQYF
TRBV4-1,TRBJ2-2,CASSQEGITSANTGELFF
TRBV28,TRBJ1-3,CASSLIWGSGNTIYF
TRBV11-3,TRBJ2-1,CASSFKGGNEQFF
TRBV5-1,TRBJ2-1,CASSLPLSLAAYNEQFF
TRBV5-5,TRBJ2-2,CASSLARATGELFF
TRBV5-1,TRBJ1-2,CASSFEGGNYGYTF
TRBV10-3,TRBJ2-3,CAISESGATDTQYF
TRBV7-2,TRBJ2-5,CASRQAGQETQYF
TRBV27,TRBJ2-5,CASSSFGGQETQYF
TRBV20-1,TRBJ2-7,CSAIGQSYEQYF
TRBV18,TRBJ2-7,CASSPSVAGGSQYEQCF
TRBV12-3/TRBV12-4,TRBJ2-7,CASSKTPTSYEQYF
TRBV5-6,TRBJ2-2,CASSLGTGIGELFF
TRBV28,TRBJ2-1,CASSFRLAGGPGEQFF
TRBV28,TRBJ2-2,CASSRGDTGELFF
TRBV3-1,TRBJ2-7,CASSQVAEAQYF
TRBV27,TRBJ2-1,CASSPQFSSYNEQFF
TRBV14,TRBJ2-1,CASTKERDRGSPHEQFF
TRBV6-2/TRBV6-3,TRBJ2-2,CASSVQGDTGELFF
TRBV4-2,TRBJ2-1,CASRPQGDDEQFF
TRBV5-4,TRBJ2-7,CASSLVAGGTYEQYF
TRBV27,TRBJ2-3,CASRESGTDTQYF
TRBV4-1,TRBJ2-2,CASSQAGGLSGELFF
TRBV28,TRBJ2-1,CASSLHVAGDYNEQFF
TRBV29-1,TRBJ2-6,CSVGGTGNSGANVLTF
TRBV27,TRBJ2-1,CASSLSGRWYNEQFF
TRBV6-1,TRBJ2-1,CASSEPSGRTNEQFF
TRBV30,TRBJ2-3,CAWSIAGGADTQYF
TRBV7-9,TRBJ2-7,CASSLEVGDNLEQYF
TRBV6-2/TRBV6-3,TRBJ2-1,CASSYTGDSGANEQFF
TRBV5-1,TRBJ2-5,CASSLAGGLRETQYF
TRBV4-1,TRBJ1-5,CASSQVSGDQPQHF
TRBV14,TRBJ2-1,CASSQDSGNEQFF
TRBV25-1,TRBJ2-5,CASSDSLPGQGEEETQYF
TRBV27,TRBJ2-7,CASSSLAGGGGQYF
TRBV6-5,TRBJ2-1,CASSYRGQSYNEQFF
TRBV13,TRBJ1-4,CASSLGGDEKLFF